This TCR beta chain derives from a study of cytomegalovirus exposure and HLA in healthy donors (dated by TCRdb to between 2016 and 2019). Background for the entire study: An earlier analysis of roughly 630 of the donors reported approximately 270 Gb of sequence data and around 110 million unique TCR beta sequences from about 179 million T cells. All discovery cohort repertoires had been generated using a single sequencing platform. The aim of the study was to test whether cataloging public T cell receptors could identify signatures of past pathogen exposure. HLA typing included class I and class II loci at four-digit resolution. Roughly 300 gigabases of sequencing data and tens of millions of unique TCR sequences were included in an early release covering around 650 HLA-typed donors. Rather than drawing on any new phenotypic data, the later analysis identified candidate immune exposures from TCR beta sequences and the way those sequences occurred across donors. A handful of DR-DQ haplotypes were handled as single units for association and clustering because linkage in the cohort was strong. The number of donors typed differed by locus, with roughly 629-640 for A, B, C, DRB1 and DQB1, about 500 for DQA1, 606 for DPA1, and approximately 470 for DPB1. Genome-wide SNP genotypes for about 60% of the 666 donors were used in a later genetic analysis, which treated that subset as a discovery cohort. Among the roughly 400 genotyped donors, approximately 77% belonged to the genetic ancestry cluster associated with self-reported Caucasian donors. An earlier analysis of several hundred of the donors applied high-throughput TCR beta sequencing to assess whether each TCR beta V gene segment acted as functional or pseudogenic. Donor age, sex, ethnicity and CMV serostatus were compiled together with the repertoire data. The study used immunosequencing to profile the T cell repertoires of 670 or so subjects and linked those repertoires to cytomegalovirus serostatus. On average, approximately 250,000 unique TCR beta nucleotide sequences were sequenced per donor among more than 350 genotyped donors of the cohort, with about 19% of those sequences being non-productive. Besides the first cohort of around 700 subjects, a separate validation cohort made up of 120 different subjects was used. High-throughput TCR immunosequencing, statistical association of individual TCRs with disease status, and machine learning were combined to predict cytomegalovirus infection status. A later analysis re-analyzed previously published TCR beta repertoires from 666 donors and added high-resolution HLA genotyping to study TCR occurrence patterns.

Beyond this particular receptor, the publication reports: Correlated functional status among segregating V segments might be attributable to linkage disequilibrium, but an unknown experimental factor could not be ruled out. A cluster of highly shared sequence variants was judged likely to be a technical artifact of the sequencing pipeline. A later analysis reported that several top co-occurrence clusters appeared linked to parvovirus B19, influenza, CMV and Epstein-Barr virus. The authors suggested that the approach could potentially be extended to other disease states and immunological phenotypes. A few of the identified cytomegalovirus-associated TCR beta chains were confirmed in vitro to be specific for cytomegalovirus antigens. A later analysis found that most CMV-associated TCR beta chains appeared HLA-restricted, with HLA associations seemingly driven largely by CMV exposure. In a later genetic analysis, fewer N-insertions in productive TCRs were reported among donors in an Asian-associated ancestry cluster than the roughly 700-donor mean. Some IMGT-functional V segments, including TRBV6-2 and TRBV6-3, could not be distinguished by the 87-base-pair reads and were therefore excluded. In both the original and validation cohorts, the classifier was reported to diagnose cytomegalovirus status with high specificity and sensitivity. When HLA alleles, especially DR and DQ, strongly co-occurred, attributing TCR associations to individual alleles was difficult. Because HLA typing was missing for some donors at each locus, association tests included only the typed subset. A further reported finding was that TCR beta sequences accurately predicted the HLA-A and HLA-B alleles for most subjects in the first cohort. An earlier analysis of 587 of the donors showed that most TCR beta V segments appeared in productive rearrangements either about 90% or about 30% of the time, which broadly matched IMGT annotations. At a false discovery rate of 0.05, a later analysis linked about 17,000 TCR beta sequences to specific HLA alleles. Immune exposure information for the cohort was limited to CMV serostatus. A later analysis found that HLA-associated TCR beta chains were more clonally expanded and had lower generation probabilities than equally common non-associated chains. Roughly uniform sequencing depth across donors was assumed in presence/absence analyses, although this assumption may not hold. Because counts were too low, under 20 rarely observed V segments, including chromosome 9 orphons, were left out of the earlier analysis of approximately 500 of the donors. In a later genetic analysis, a missense DCLRE1C variant was associated with V-gene and J-gene trimming of TCR beta chains, and the association was replicated in an independent cohort. According to a later analysis, TCR association rates differed among HLA loci, with DRB1 alleles showing the most associated TCRs and HLA-C alleles showing the fewest. This cohort had only TCR beta chains sequenced, and the lack of alpha or paired-chain data limited which features could be detected. In the study, roughly 160 TCR beta chains were listed as associated with cytomegalovirus. While some public TCRs were present in many individuals, most TCR sequences turned up only very rarely across donors.

Trimmed from V: 0 bases; trimmed from J: 6 bases; junction bases lacking a gene match: 5. The germline V gene encodes CDR1 MNHEY and CDR2 SVGAGI. The CDR3 spans 14 residues, from the cysteine through the phenylalanine. Only CDR3 DNA remains: 42 bases, in frame from the first base. The cohort comprised around 700 healthy bone marrow donors. At the time of sampling, every cohort member was nominally healthy, though immune exposures that went unrecorded were likely present. The donor tested CMV seronegative and was one of the 352 seronegative cohort members. A peripheral blood sample was provided by each donor, and peripheral blood mononuclear cells were used for TCR beta sequencing. The Qiagen DNeasy Blood Extraction Kit was used to extract genomic DNA from the blood cell samples. The method was the immunoSEQ multiplex PCR assay. For the multiplex PCR, a mixture combining 60 forward primers for TCR Vbeta segments and 13 reverse primers for TCR Jbeta segments was used. A multiplex PCR assay on genomic DNA amplified the CDR3 region of rearranged TCR beta genes. On the Illumina HiSeq System, the amplified TCR beta libraries were sequenced as 87-base-pair reads. The study's processing was this. A later analysis tallied roughly 78 million unique TCR beta chains across the 666 repertoires, and around 9.9 million of those chains were shared by two or more donors. To remove PCR and sequencing errors, raw reads were error-corrected and collapsed into unique sequences using a nearest-neighbor algorithm that merged closely related sequences. V, D and J gene segments were assigned by aligning CDR3 sequences to IMGT reference sequences. For a sequence to be retained, at least a six-nucleotide match to both a V gene segment and a J gene segment was required. A rearrangement was called productive if the CDR3 had no stop codons and remained in frame with V and J, and every other rearrangement was called non-productive. CDR3 was defined according to IMGT convention as the region running from the second conserved V-encoded cysteine to the conserved J-encoded phenylalanine. The earlier analysis of a few hundred of the donors excluded any sequence lacking an unambiguous match to a single V gene segment. In an earlier analysis of approximately 560 of the donors, a V segment was called functional when productive rearrangements were above 56.7%, and segregating when the standard deviation between donors exceeded 5%. A statistical classification framework was developed to diagnose cytomegalovirus status using the catalog of TCR beta chain sequences. V and J gene assignment, in a later analysis, came from comparing TCR nucleotide sequences with IMGT/GENE-DB human TR gene sequences. The TCRdist pipeline was used in a later analysis to assign CDR3 sequences and most-parsimonious VDJ recombination scenarios. A later analysis defined each TCR beta chain by its CDR3 amino acid sequence plus V-gene family, and excluded reads lacking a unique V-gene family. As a way to deal with suspected cross-contamination and a sequencing artifact, a later analysis dropped over 550 nucleotide sequences that were highly shared and had low generation probability. A later analysis calculated a clonal expansion index for each public chain from normalized within-repertoire ranks of inferred template counts. A later analysis computed generation probabilities with a VDJ recombination model fitted to out-of-frame rearrangements, and checked the results against IGoR. A later analysis scored TCR-TCR, TCR-HLA and TCR-CMV co-occurrence with hypergeometric tests, applying a repertoire-size bias correction to TCR pairs. In a later analysis, false discovery rates were estimated by permuting HLA or CMV assignments 20 times. In a later analysis, co-occurring TCRs were grouped using DBSCAN, with TCRdist sequence similarity added in when clustering inside HLA-allele-positive subsets. Repertoires with fewer than 30,000 or more than 120,000 public chains, plus five repertoires with anomalous nucleotide sharing, were excluded from co-occurrence clustering. TCRdb limited this immuneACCESS table to in-frame rearrangements with V and J called. A share of clones is missing; checked studies link under half to unresolved V genes, and the rest is unexplained. The V and J calls and clone size were taken over from that table, and D and trimming were inferred from the DNA. For this sample there are approximately 250,000 clones; roughly 78% appear just once. Under 0.6% of the sample is held by the ten biggest clonotypes.

On this clone: This receptor's antigen is unknown. No much larger clonotype is one base removed from it; base qualities were not supplied.

This TCR was recovered from a boy between 10 and 17 years old in good health and CMV-seronegative. This chain joins TRBV6-5 to TRBJ2-7; TRBD2 agrees with 7 junctional bases. Sequencing input: PBMCs. Here the CDR3 is given as CASSYSEGGGEQYF. The DNA is TGTGCCAGCAGTTACTCGGAGGGCGGGGGCGAGCAGTACTTC.